The present T cell receptor beta chain was sequenced within a study of shared clonotypes between healthy human individuals. Broader study findings: There were few donors, and this limited the genetic and exposure-history diversity represented.

Concerning this clone itself: Its target is not known. This CDR3 is also generated by other DNA sequences in the sample.

Generated by immunoSEQ multiplex PCR, the TCRdb table keeps only in-frame clones and is missing some. The sample carries more than 2,000,000 clones, 85% to 95% recorded once. What was sequenced was naive CD4+ T cells sorted from blood. The subset denotes: CD45RA+ positively selected. The clonotype comes from a man between 18 and 29 years old in good health.

CDR3: CASSPSGGSGYTF. The CDR3 DNA reads as TGTGCCAGCTCACCGTCAGGGGGGTCTGGCTACACCTTC. The chain uses TRBV18 and TRBJ1-2; TRBD1 aligns across 7 bases. CDR1 and CDR2 (germline): KGHSH, LQKENI. The CDR3 is 13 residues long. With V trimmed by 3 bases and J by 7 bases, 5 bases remained unmatched. The entire variable domain, with the rest obtained from reference TRBV18 and TRBJ1-2, is as follows: NAGVMQNPRHLVRRRGQEARLRCSPMKGHSHVYWYRQLPEEGLKFMVYLQKENIIDESGMPKERFSAEFPKEGPSILRIQQVVRGDSAAYFCASSPSGGSGYTFGSGTRLTVV.